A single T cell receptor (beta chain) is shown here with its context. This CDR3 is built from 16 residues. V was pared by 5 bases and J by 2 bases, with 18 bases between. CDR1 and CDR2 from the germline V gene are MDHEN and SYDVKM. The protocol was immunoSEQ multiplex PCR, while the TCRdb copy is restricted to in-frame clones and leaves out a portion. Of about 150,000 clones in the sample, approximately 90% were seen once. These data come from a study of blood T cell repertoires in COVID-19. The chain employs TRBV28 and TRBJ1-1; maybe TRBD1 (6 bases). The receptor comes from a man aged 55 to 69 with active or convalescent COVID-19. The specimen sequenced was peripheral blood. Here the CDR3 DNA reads TGTGCCAGCAGTCCAACCTGGGGAGGGGGTAACACTGAAGCTTTCTTT. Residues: CASSPTWGGGNTEAFF.